These T cell receptor beta chains were read from a single sample in a study of blood T cells in healthy people across ages. TCRdb processed the 5' RACE reads anew with MiXCR; each CDR3 protein has one entry. This table holds roughly 1,300,000 distinct CDR3 sequences, almost 60% found once. The material sequenced was blood. The origin of the receptors is a man aged 18 to 29 in good health. Both conserved end residues are part of each CDR3. Fields, in order: clone size, CDR3 length, V gene, J gene, D gene, CDR3 DNA, CDR3 protein. A D gene is named only where the DNA matches it firmly. Size values are once, few and many counts, or a class for expanded clones, and some rows have none.

.,13,TRBV12-3/TRBV12-4,TRBJ2-1,.,TGTGCCAGCTTTAGCGGACCCTACAATGAGCAGTTCTTC,CASFSGPYNEQFF
.,16,TRBV28,TRBJ2-1,TRBD2,TGTGCCAGCAGTTTATTGACGGCGGGGGGGTACAATGAGCAGTTCTTC,CASSLLTAGGYNEQFF
.,14,TRBV12-3/TRBV12-4,TRBJ2-5,TRBD1,TGTGCCAGCAGGCCTGGGACAGGTCAAGAGACCCAGTACTTC,CASRPGTGQETQYF
many,11,TRBV12-3/TRBV12-4,TRBJ2-1,.,TGTGCCAGCAGTTTCACCAATGAGCAGTTCTTC,CASSFTNEQFF
few,16,TRBV27,TRBJ2-7,TRBD2,TGTGCCAGCAGTACCGGACTAGCGGGCAACTCCTACGAGCAGTACTTC,CASSTGLAGNSYEQYF
few,12,TRBV10-3,TRBJ1-1,.,TGTGCCACGAGTGATAGGCGGGCCGAAGCTTTCTTT,CATSDRRAEAFF
.,11,TRBV20-1,TRBJ1-2,.,TGCAGTGCTGAGAGGACGGAAGGCTACACCTTC,CSAERTEGYTF
.,16,TRBV4-3,TRBJ2-1,TRBD2,TGCGCCAGCAGCTTGGAGACTAGCGGGGGGGCCATGGAGCAGTTCTTC,CASSLETSGGAMEQFF
.,14,TRBV9,TRBJ2-2,.,TGTGCCAGCAGCCCCAAGCTGGACACCGGGGAGCTGTTTTTT,CASSPKLDTGELFF
.,14,TRBV9,TRBJ1-1,.,TGTGCCAGCAGCGTGTCCAGGATGAACACTGAAGCTTTCTTT,CASSVSRMNTEAFF
few,13,TRBV27,TRBJ2-4,.,TGTGCCAGCAGTTGTTCAGGGATCAACATTCAGTACTTC,CASSCSGINIQYF
once,15,TRBV20-1,TRBJ2-7,TRBD2,TGCAGTGCTAGGGGAGGGACCGGGGAAACCTACGAGCAGTACTTC,CSARGGTGETYEQYF
.,16,TRBV29-1,TRBJ2-2,TRBD1,TGCAGCGTCGTACTACAGGGGACGCCGCACACCGGGGAGCTGTTTTTT,CSVVLQGTPHTGELFF
.,15,TRBV7-6,TRBJ2-7,.,TGTGCCAGCAGCCGAGGTCAAAGGGTAGACTACGAGCAGTACTTC,CASSRGQRVDYEQYF
.,13,TRBV5-5,TRBJ1-1,TRBD1,TGTGCCAGCAGCTTGGGGAACAGGGGGTTGGCTTTCTTT,CASSLGNRGLAFF
.,14,TRBV5-1,TRBJ2-7,TRBD1,TGCGCCAGCAGCTCCTTAACAGGGGGCTACGAGCAGTACTTC,CASSSLTGGYEQYF
.,14,TRBV25-1,TRBJ2-5,TRBD2,TGTGCCAGCAGTGAGCGGGAGGGCCTCGAGACCCAGTACTTC,CASSEREGLETQYF
.,16,TRBV6-2/TRBV6-3,TRBJ1-1,.,TGTGCCAGCAGTTATGAGGTGGCTGAGATGAACACTGAAGCTTTCTTT,CASSYEVAEMNTEAFF
.,16,TRBV4-1,TRBJ1-5,TRBD1,TGCGCCAGCAGCCAAGTAACAGGGGGAGGCAATCAGCCCCAGCATTTT,CASSQVTGGGNQPQHF
.,16,TRBV7-9,TRBJ2-3,TRBD2,TGTGCCAGCAGCTATAAGACTAGCGGCTACACAGATACGCAGTATTTT,CASSYKTSGYTDTQYF
.,17,TRBV4-1,TRBJ2-2,TRBD1,TGCGCCAGCAGCCAATCGCCACAGGGGGCCCTGCCCGGGGAGCTGTTTTTT,CASSQSPQGALPGELFF
.,16,TRBV6-2/TRBV6-3,TRBJ2-7,TRBD1,TGTGCCAGCAGTTACAGCCGGGGACAGGGTCGCTACGAGCAGTACTTC,CASSYSRGQGRYEQYF
.,18,TRBV12-5,TRBJ2-1,TRBD2,TGTGCTAGTGGTTTCACTTTAGGTAGCGGGAGATTTTGGAATGAGCAGTTCTTC,CASGFTLGSGRFWNEQFF
.,14,TRBV25-1,TRBJ2-5,.,TGTGCCAGCAGTGAGAACGGCAGGGGAGAGACCCAGTACTTC,CASSENGRGETQYF
few,15,TRBV20-1,TRBJ2-1,TRBD2,TGCAGTGCTTCTTCTAGCGGGAGGATGGTAGATGAGCAGTTCTTC,CSASSSGRMVDEQFF
.,13,TRBV7-2,TRBJ2-5,.,TGTGCCAGCAGAATGGGGGGATTAGAGACCCAGTACTTC,CASRMGGLETQYF
.,14,TRBV20-1,TRBJ2-7,TRBD2,TGCAGTGCTAGAGACCGACTAGCCACCTACGAGCAGTACTTC,CSARDRLATYEQYF
few,22,TRBV6-8,TRBJ1-2,.,TGTGCCAGCAGTGTACGGGTTTGGCGGAACGCGGAGCTGAGCTACTCTAACTATGGCTACACCTTC,CASSVRVWRNAELSYSNYGYTF
few,15,TRBV21-1,TRBJ2-7,.,TGTGCCAGCAGCAACCGACAGGGGGCGCGGTACGAGCAGTACTTC,CASSNRQGARYEQYF
.,15,TRBV6-1,TRBJ1-1,.,TGTGCCAGCAGTGAATTTGGGACCAGGGACGCTGAAGCTTTCTTT,CASSEFGTRDAEAFF
few,16,TRBV7-9,TRBJ1-2,TRBD1,TGTGCCAGCAGCTTAGGCCAAGACAGGGCCACCTATGGCTACACCTTC,CASSLGQDRATYGYTF
.,17,TRBV9,TRBJ1-1,TRBD1,TGTGCCAGCAGCGAACTTCTCATCAGGGGGAGGAACACTGAAGCTTTCTTT,CASSELLIRGRNTEAFF
.,18,TRBV4-1,TRBJ2-1,TRBD1,TGCGCCAGCAGCCAAGTCGGGACAGGTAATTGGGTGTACAATGAGCAGTTCTTC,CASSQVGTGNWVYNEQFF
.,16,TRBV2,TRBJ1-1,TRBD1,TGTGCCAGCAGGGCGCCCGGGACAGGGGGGGACACTGAAGCTTTCTTT,CASRAPGTGGDTEAFF
.,16,TRBV6-6,TRBJ1-6,.,TGTGCCAGCAGTTACGACCCGAGCTCCTATAATTCACCCCTCCACTTT,CASSYDPSSYNSPLHF
.,15,TRBV7-6,TRBJ1-2,TRBD1,TGTGCCAGCAGCTCCTCGAGGACAGGGACGTCTGGCTACACCTTC,CASSSSRTGTSGYTF
.,18,TRBV4-2,TRBJ2-4,.,TGTGCCAGCAGCCATCCCCTTTCCCCTTGGGGAGCCAAAAACATTCAGTACTTC,CASSHPLSPWGAKNIQYF
.,15,TRBV11-2,TRBJ1-2,TRBD1,TGTGCCAGCAGCTCCACAGGGGGATCAGCAGAAGGCTACACCTTC,CASSSTGGSAEGYTF
.,15,TRBV27,TRBJ2-1,TRBD1,TGTGCCAGCGGAACCGGGACAGGGGGCTTGAATGAGCAGTTCTTC,CASGTGTGGLNEQFF
.,14,TRBV10-3,TRBJ1-5,.,TGTGCCATCAGTGGGGGAGTGGGCAATCAGCCCCAGCATTTT,CAISGGVGNQPQHF
.,12,TRBV29-1,TRBJ2-5,.,TGCAGCGTGTCCCCCCCGCGAGAGACCCAGTACTTC,CSVSPPRETQYF
few,16,TRBV20-1,TRBJ2-3,TRBD2,TGCAGTGCTAGTCAAGGGGTAGCGGGAGGGGCAGATACGCAGTATTTT,CSASQGVAGGADTQYF